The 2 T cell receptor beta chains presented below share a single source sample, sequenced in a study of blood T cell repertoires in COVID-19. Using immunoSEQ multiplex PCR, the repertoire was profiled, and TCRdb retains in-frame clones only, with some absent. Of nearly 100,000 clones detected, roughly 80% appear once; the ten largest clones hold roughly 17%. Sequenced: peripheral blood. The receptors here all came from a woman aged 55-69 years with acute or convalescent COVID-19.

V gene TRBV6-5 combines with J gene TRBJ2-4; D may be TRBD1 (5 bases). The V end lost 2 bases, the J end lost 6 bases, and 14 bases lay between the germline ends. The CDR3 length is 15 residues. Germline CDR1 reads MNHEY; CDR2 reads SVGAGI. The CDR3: CASSYPGLDGNIQYF. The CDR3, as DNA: TGTGCCAGCAGTTACCCAGGGCTAGATGGAAACATTCAGTACTTC.

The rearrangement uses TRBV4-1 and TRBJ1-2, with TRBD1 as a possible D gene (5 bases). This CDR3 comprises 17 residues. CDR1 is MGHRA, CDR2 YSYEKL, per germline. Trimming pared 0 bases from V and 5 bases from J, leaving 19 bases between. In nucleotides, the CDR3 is TGCGCCAGCAGCCAAGATAGTATGGGGGGGGTTGGGTATGGCTACACCTTC. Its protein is CASSQDSMGGVGYGYTF.